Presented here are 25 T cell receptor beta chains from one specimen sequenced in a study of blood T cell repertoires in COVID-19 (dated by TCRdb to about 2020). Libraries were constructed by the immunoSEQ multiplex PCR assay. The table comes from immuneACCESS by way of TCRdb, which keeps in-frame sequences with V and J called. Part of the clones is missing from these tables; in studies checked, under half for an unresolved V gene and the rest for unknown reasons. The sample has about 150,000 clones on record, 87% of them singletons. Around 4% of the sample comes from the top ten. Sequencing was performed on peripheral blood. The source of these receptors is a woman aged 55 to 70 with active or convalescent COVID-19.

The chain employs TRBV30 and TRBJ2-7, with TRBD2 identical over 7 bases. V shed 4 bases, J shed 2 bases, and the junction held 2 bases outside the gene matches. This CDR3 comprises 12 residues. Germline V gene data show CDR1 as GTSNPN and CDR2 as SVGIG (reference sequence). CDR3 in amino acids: CAWTSGAYEQYF. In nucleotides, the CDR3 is TGTGCCTGGACTAGCGGTGCCTACGAGCAGTACTTC.

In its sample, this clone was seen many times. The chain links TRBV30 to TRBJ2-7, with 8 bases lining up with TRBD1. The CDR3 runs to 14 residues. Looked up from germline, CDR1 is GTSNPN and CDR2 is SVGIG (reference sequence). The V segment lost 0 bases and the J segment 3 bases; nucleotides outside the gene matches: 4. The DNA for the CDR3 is TGTGCCTGGAGTGTAGGCAGGGGGCACTACGAGCAGTACTTC. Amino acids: CAWSVGRGHYEQYF.

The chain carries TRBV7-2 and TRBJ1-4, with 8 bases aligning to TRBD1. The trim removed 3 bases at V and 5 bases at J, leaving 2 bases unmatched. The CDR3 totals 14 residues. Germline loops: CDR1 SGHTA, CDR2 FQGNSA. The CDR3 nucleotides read TGTGCCAGCAGCTTCAGGGGGCGGAATGAAAAACTGTTTTTT. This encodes CASSFRGRNEKLFF.

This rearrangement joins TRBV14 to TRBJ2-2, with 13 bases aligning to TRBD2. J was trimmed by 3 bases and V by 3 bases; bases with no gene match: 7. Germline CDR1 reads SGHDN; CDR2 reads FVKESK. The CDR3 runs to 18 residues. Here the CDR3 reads CASSHALTSGGDTGELFF. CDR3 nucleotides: TGTGCCAGCAGCCATGCCCTCACTAGCGGGGGGGACACCGGGGAGCTGTTTTTT.

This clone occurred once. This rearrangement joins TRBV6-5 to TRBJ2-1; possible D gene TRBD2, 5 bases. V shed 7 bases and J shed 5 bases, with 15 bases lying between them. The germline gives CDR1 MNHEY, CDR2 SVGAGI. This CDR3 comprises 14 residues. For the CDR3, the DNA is TGTGCCAGCACGGTCCCGACGGGGAACAATGAGCAGTTCTTC. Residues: CASTVPTGNNEQFF.

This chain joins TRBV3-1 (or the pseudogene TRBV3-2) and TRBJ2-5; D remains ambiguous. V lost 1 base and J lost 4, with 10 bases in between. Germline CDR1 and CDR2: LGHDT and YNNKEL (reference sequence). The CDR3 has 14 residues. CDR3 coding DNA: TGTGCCAGCAGCCAAGTGTGGCCACCAGAGACCCAGTACTTC. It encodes CASSQVWPPETQYF.

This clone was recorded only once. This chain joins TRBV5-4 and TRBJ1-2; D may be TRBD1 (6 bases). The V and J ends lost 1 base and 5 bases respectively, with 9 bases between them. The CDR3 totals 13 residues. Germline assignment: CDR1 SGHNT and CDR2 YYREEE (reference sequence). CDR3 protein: CASSLYGQYGYTF. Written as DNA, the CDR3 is TGTGCCAGCAGCTTGTATGGACAGTATGGCTACACCTTC.

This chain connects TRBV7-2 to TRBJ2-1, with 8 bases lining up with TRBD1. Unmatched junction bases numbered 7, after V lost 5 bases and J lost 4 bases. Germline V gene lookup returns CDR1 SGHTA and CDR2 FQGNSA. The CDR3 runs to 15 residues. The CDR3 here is CASSQRQGQYNEQFF. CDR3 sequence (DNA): TGTGCCAGCAGCCAAAGACAGGGGCAATACAATGAGCAGTTCTTC. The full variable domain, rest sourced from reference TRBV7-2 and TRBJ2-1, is GAGVSQSPSNKVTEKGKDVELRCDPISGHTALYWYRQSLGQGLEFLIYFQGNSAPDKSGLPSDRFSAERTGGSVSTLTIQRTQQEDSAVYLCASSQRQGQYNEQFFGPGTRLTVL.

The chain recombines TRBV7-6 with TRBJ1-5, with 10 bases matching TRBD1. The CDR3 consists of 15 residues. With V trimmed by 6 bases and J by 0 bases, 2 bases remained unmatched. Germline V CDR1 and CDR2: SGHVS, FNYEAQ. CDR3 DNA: TGTGCCAGCAGGGGGACAGGGGTTAGCAATCAGCCCCAGCATTTT. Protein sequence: CASRGTGVSNQPQHF.

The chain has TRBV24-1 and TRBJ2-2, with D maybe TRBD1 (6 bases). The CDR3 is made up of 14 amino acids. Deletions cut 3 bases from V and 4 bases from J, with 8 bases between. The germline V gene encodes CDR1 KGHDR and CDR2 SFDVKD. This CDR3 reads CATSDGTITGELFF. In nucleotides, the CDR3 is TGTGCCACCAGTGATGGGACAATCACCGGGGAGCTGTTTTTT.

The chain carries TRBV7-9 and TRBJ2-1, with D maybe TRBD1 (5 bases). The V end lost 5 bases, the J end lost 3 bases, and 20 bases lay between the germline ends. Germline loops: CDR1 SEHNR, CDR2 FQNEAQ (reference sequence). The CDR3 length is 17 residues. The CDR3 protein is CASSPPHIGALYNEQFF. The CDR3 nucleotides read TGTGCCAGCAGCCCCCCGCATATAGGGGCCCTCTACAATGAGCAGTTCTTC. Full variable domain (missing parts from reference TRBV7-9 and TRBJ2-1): DTGVSQNPRHKITKRGQNVTFRCDPISEHNRLYWYRQTLGQGPEFLTYFQNEAQLEKSRLLSDRFSAERPKGSFSTLEIQRTEQGDSAMYLCASSPPHIGALYNEQFFGPGTRLTVL.

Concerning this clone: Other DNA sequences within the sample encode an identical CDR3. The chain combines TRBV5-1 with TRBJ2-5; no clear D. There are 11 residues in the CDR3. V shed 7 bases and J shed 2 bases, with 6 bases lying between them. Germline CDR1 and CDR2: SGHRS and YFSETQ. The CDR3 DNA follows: TGCGCCAGCTCCTCGCAAGAGACCCAGTACTTC. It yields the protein CASSSQETQYF.

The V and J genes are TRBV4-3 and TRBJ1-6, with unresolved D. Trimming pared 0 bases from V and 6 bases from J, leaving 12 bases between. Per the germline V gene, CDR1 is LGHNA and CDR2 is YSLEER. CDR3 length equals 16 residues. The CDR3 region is CASSQDTAAGNSPLHF. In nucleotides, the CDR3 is TGCGCCAGCAGCCAAGATACAGCAGCCGGTAATTCACCCCTCCACTTT.

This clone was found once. CDR3 in DNA: TGCGCCAGCAGCGAGAATACGGCAGGGGGCTATGGCTACACCTTC. Translation: CASSENTAGGYGYTF. V usage is TRBV5-1 and J usage is TRBJ1-2; TRBD1 matches at 7 bases. Losses at the gene ends were 4 bases for V and 4 bases for J; bases not matched to a gene: 10. CDR1 SGHRS and CDR2 YFSETQ come from the germline V gene. This CDR3 has 15 amino acids.

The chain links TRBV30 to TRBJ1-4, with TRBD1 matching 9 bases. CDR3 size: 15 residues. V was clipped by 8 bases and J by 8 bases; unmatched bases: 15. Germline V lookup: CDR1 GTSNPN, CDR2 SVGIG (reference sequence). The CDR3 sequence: CAMTRTGAVGEKLFF. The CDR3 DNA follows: TGTGCCATGACCCGGACAGGGGCGGTCGGAGAAAAACTGTTTTTT.

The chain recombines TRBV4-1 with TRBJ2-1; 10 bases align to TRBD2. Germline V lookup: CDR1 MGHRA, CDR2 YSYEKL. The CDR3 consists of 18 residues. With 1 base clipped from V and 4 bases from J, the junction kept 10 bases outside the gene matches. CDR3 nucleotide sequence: TGCGCCAGCAGCCAAGTATTAGGGACTAGCGTATATTACAATGAGCAGTTCTTC. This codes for CASSQVLGTSVYYNEQFF.

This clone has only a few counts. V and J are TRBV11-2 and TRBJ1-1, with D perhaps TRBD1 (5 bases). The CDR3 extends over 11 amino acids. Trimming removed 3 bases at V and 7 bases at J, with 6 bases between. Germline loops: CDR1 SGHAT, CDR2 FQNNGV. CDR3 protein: CASSFQGEAFF. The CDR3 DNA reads TGTGCCAGCAGCTTTCAGGGTGAAGCTTTCTTT.

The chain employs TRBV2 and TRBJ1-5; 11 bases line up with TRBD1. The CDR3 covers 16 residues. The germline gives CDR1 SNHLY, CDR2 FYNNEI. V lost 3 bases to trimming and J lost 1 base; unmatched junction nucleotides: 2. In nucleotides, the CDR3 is TGTGCCAGCAGTGAGGACAGGGGGCTAAGCAATCAGCCCCAGCATTTT. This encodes CASSEDRGLSNQPQHF.

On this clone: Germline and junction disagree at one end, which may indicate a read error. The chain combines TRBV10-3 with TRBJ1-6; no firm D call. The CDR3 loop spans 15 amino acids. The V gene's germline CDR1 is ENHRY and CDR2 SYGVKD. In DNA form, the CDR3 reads TGTGCCACCAGTAGCGTCGTTCTGAATAGTTCACCCCTCCACTTT. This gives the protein CATSSVVLNSSPLHF.

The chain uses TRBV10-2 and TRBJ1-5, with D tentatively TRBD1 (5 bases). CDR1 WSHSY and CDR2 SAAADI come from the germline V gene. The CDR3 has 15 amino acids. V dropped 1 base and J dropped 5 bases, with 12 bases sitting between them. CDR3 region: CASSEFRAADQPQHF. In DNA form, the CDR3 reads TGCGCCAGCAGTGAGTTCAGGGCAGCCGATCAGCCCCAGCATTTT.

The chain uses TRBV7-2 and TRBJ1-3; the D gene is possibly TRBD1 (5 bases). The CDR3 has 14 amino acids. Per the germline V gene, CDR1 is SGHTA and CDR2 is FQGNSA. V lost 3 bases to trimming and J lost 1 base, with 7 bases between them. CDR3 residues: CASSLRQSGNTIYF. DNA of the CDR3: TGTGCCAGCAGCTTGAGACAGTCTGGAAACACCATATATTTT.

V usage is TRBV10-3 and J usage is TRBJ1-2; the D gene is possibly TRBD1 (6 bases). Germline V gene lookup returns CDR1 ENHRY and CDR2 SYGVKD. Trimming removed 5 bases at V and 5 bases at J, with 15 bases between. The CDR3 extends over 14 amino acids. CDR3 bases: TGTGCCATCAGTAGCTATACAGGGTCGTATGGCTACACCTTC. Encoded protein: CAISSYTGSYGYTF.

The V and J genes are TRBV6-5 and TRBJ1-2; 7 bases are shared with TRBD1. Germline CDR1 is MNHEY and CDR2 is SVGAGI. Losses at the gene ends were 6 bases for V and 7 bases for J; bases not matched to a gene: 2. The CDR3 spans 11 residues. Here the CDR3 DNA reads TGTGCCAGCAGCGGGACAGCTGGCTACACCTTC. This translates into CASSGTAGYTF.

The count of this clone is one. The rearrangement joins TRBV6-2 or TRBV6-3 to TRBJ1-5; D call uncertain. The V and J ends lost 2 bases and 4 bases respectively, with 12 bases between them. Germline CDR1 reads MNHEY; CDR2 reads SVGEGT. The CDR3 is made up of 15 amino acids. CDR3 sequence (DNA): TGTGCCAGCAGTTACCCGCAGGTCGGAAATCAGCCCCAGCATTTT. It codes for CASSYPQVGNQPQHF.

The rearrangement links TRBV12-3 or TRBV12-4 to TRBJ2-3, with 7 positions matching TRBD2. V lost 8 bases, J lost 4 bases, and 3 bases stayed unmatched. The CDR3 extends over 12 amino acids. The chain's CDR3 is CASVGGSDTQYF. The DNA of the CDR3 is TGTGCCAGCGTGGGGGGGTCAGATACGCAGTATTTT.